Listed here are 29 T cell receptor beta chains from one sample, sequenced in a study of blood T cell repertoires in COVID-19. Generated by immunoSEQ multiplex PCR, the TCRdb table keeps only in-frame clones and is missing some. The sample shows 150,000 to 200,000 clones, approximately 90% of them seen only once. Sequences were obtained from peripheral blood. These receptors were taken from a man aged 55 to 70 with active or convalescent COVID-19.

V is TRBV5-4 and J is TRBJ2-3; no definite D call. Germline CDR1 reads SGHNT; CDR2 reads YYREEE (reference sequence). There are 16 residues in the CDR3. With 4 bases removed from V and 2 bases from J, the gap between germline ends came to 17 bases. CDR3 residues: CASSTPVTHPTDTQYF. In DNA, the CDR3 is TGTGCCAGCAGCACCCCAGTCACGCACCCCACAGATACGCAGTATTTT.

This clone was seen once. The chain is built from TRBV2 and TRBJ1-2; maybe TRBD1 (5 bases). V shed 7 bases and J shed 7 bases, with 16 bases lying between them. The CDR3 consists of 13 residues. Per the germline V gene, CDR1 is SNHLY and CDR2 is FYNNEI. DNA for the CDR3: TGTGCCAGCAACATTTTAGGGGTCGGTGGCTACACCTTC. Encoded protein: CASNILGVGGYTF.

This clone was counted a single time. Other nucleotide sequences from this sample produce the same CDR3. The gene calls are TRBV25-1 and TRBJ1-6, with 9 bases lining up with TRBD1. This CDR3 spans 14 amino acids. Germline CDR1 is MGHDK and CDR2 is SYGVNS. V dropped 5 bases and J dropped 8; count of bases not matched to a gene: 4. The CDR3 DNA follows: TGTGCCAGCAGTCCGACAGGGGGAGATTCACCCCTCCACTTT. This translates into CASSPTGGDSPLHF.

A few counts support this clone. This chain joins TRBV5-1 and TRBJ2-7, with 7 bases aligning to TRBD1. Per germline, CDR1 SGHRS and CDR2 YFSETQ. With V trimmed by 5 bases and J by 2 bases, 10 bases remained unmatched. CDR3 length: 15 residues. The CDR3 region is CASSRTGTVTYEQYF. DNA of the CDR3: TGCGCCAGCAGTCGAACCGGGACAGTAACCTACGAGCAGTACTTC.

The rearrangement uses TRBV25-1 and TRBJ2-3, with D possibly being TRBD1 (6 bases). The germline gives CDR1 MGHDK, CDR2 SYGVNS. V lost 4 bases and J 6 bases, leaving 14 bases between the germline ends. CDR3 length: 14 amino acids. In nucleotides, the CDR3 is TGTGCCAGCAGTGCAGGGGCCGGCAGGGATACGCAGTATTTT. This sequence encodes CASSAGAGRDTQYF.

This clone has only a few counts. The chain is built from TRBV20-1 and TRBJ1-6; 8 nucleotides line up with TRBD1. The CDR3 runs to 15 residues. CDR1 is DFQATT and CDR2 is SNEGSKA in the germline V gene (reference sequence). Unmatched junction bases numbered 10, after V lost 3 bases and J lost 9 bases. Here the CDR3 DNA reads TGCAGTGCTAGTAGGAGCGACAGGGGTGGTTCACCCCTCCACTTT. Protein product: CSASRSDRGGSPLHF.

The chain combines TRBV27 with TRBJ2-1; 7 nucleotides align to TRBD1. CDR1 is MNHEY, CDR2 SMNVEV, per germline (reference sequence). The CDR3 loop spans 14 amino acids. V was pared by 4 bases and J by 0 bases, with 0 bases of the junction left unmatched. CDR3 nucleotides: TGTGCCAGCAGTTGGGACAGCTCCTACAATGAGCAGTTCTTC. Amino acids: CASSWDSSYNEQFF.

This chain uses TRBV7-9 with TRBJ1-2; D might be TRBD1 (6 bases). Germline V CDR1 and CDR2: SEHNR, FQNEAQ (reference sequence). The V end was cut by 5 bases, the J end by 2 bases, with 15 bases between. The length of the CDR3 is 15 residues. The CDR3 region is CASSPEIQGNYGYTF. The CDR3 DNA is TGTGCCAGCAGCCCCGAAATACAGGGAAACTATGGCTACACCTTC.

The V and J genes are TRBV2 and TRBJ1-6, with D maybe TRBD1 (6 bases). The CDR3 runs to 14 residues. The germline V gene encodes CDR1 SNHLY and CDR2 FYNNEI. Trimming removed 7 bases at V and 5 bases at J, with 12 bases between. The CDR3 coding sequence is TGTGCCAGCATTCTAGGACAGAATAATTCACCCCTCCACTTT. It yields the protein CASILGQNNSPLHF.

V and J are TRBV11-2 and TRBJ2-6; D is undetermined. CDR3 length equals 15 residues. With 0 bases removed from V and 0 bases from J, the gap between germline ends came to 3 bases. Germline V lookup: CDR1 SGHAT, CDR2 FQNNGV. CDR3 amino acids: CASSLDSSGANVLTF. The CDR3 nucleotides read TGTGCCAGCAGCTTAGATAGCTCTGGGGCCAACGTCCTGACTTTC.

In this sample, this clone turned up once. The chain has TRBV27 and TRBJ1-2; 7 bases align to TRBD1. This CDR3 has 13 amino acids. CDR1 and CDR2 (germline): MNHEY, SMNVEV (reference sequence). With V trimmed by 5 bases and J by 8 bases, 8 bases remained unmatched. The DNA for the CDR3 is TGTGCCAGCAGTGCCCCGACAGGGACCGGCTACACCTTC. Encoded protein: CASSAPTGTGYTF.

The rearrangement joins TRBV7-9 to TRBJ1-2; D uncertain. The germline CDR1 and CDR2 sequences are SEHNR and FQNEAQ (reference sequence). V was shortened by 4 bases and J by 2 bases, with 8 bases between the two germline ends. The CDR3 consists of 13 residues. CDR3 sequence: CASSSQTNYGYTF. In nucleotides, the CDR3 is TGTGCCAGCAGCTCACAGACGAACTATGGCTACACCTTC.

The J gene is TRBJ2-7, the V gene TRBV4-2, with 7 bases lining up with TRBD1. J gave up 3 bases and V 1 base, and 6 bases lay outside the gene matches. The CDR3 consists of 15 residues. Germline-derived CDR1 and CDR2 are LGHNA and YNFKEQ. This chain's CDR3 is CASSQALGQSYEQYF. The CDR3 DNA is TGTGCCAGCAGCCAAGCTTTGGGACAGAGCTACGAGCAGTACTTC.

Notes on this clone: The same CDR3 arises from other DNA sequences in this sample as well. V and J are TRBV5-1 and TRBJ2-1; 11 bases fit TRBD1. The CDR3 runs 15 residues. J was trimmed by 4 bases and V by 4 bases; bases with no gene match: 4. CDR1 is SGHRS, CDR2 YFSETQ, per germline. This CDR3 is CASSPGTGGYNEQFF. The CDR3 DNA reads as TGCGCCAGCAGCCCCGGGACAGGGGGATACAATGAGCAGTTCTTC. The full variable domain, with the rest looked up from reference TRBV5-1 and TRBJ2-1, is KAGVTQTPRYLIKTRGQQVTLSCSPISGHRSVSWYQQTPGQGLQFLFEYFSETQRNKGNFPGRFSGRQFSNSRSEMNVSTLELGDSALYLCASSPGTGGYNEQFFGPGTRLTVL.

The genes are TRBV5-1 and TRBJ1-6, with D unclear. Germline values: CDR1 SGHRS, CDR2 YFSETQ. Trimming took 0 bases from V and 9 from J, leaving 7 bases between them. The CDR3 is 13 residues long. The CDR3 DNA sequence: TGCGCCAGCAGCTTGGAAGTCAGTTCACCCCTCCACTTT. Translation gives CASSLEVSSPLHF.

Comment on this clone: In the same sample, other DNA sequences code for this CDR3. The V call is TRBV15, the J call TRBJ1-3; no firm D call. V was cut by 1 base and J by 7 bases, with 8 bases left in between. In germline, CDR1 is LNHNV, CDR2 YYDKDF (reference sequence). There are 13 residues in the CDR3. CDR3: CATSRGSGNTIYF. CDR3 coding DNA: TGTGCCACCAGCAGAGGGTCCGGGAACACCATATATTTT.

The gene calls are TRBV6-5 and TRBJ1-4; 9 bases align to TRBD1. The CDR3 consists of 16 residues. In germline, CDR1 is MNHEY, CDR2 SVGAGI. The junction had 7 bases not matched to a gene; V was cut back by 2 bases and J by 6 bases. The CDR3 nucleotides read TGTGCCAGCAGTTACGAAAAACAGGGGGCTGATGAAAAACTGTTTTTT. Translating it yields CASSYEKQGADEKLFF.

The chain is built from TRBV4-1 and TRBJ2-2; perhaps TRBD1 as D (5 bases). Trimming removed 2 bases at V and 5 bases at J, with 9 bases between. This CDR3 contains 14 residues. CDR1 and CDR2 from the germline V gene are MGHRA and YSYEKL. In DNA, the CDR3 is TGCGCCAGCAGCCAACCCAGACAGACCGGGGAGCTGTTTTTT. This translates into CASSQPRQTGELFF.

The gene calls are TRBV2 and TRBJ2-3; no firm D call. The CDR3 has 12 residues. Trimming left V 6 bases short and J 4 bases short, with 8 bases between. Germline V gene sequence: CDR1 SNHLY, CDR2 FYNNEI. The CDR3: CASRASSDTQYF. The CDR3 DNA reads TGTGCCAGCAGGGCCTCATCAGATACGCAGTATTTT.

The genes are TRBV4-1 and TRBJ1-5, with 11 bases aligning to TRBD1. CDR1 is MGHRA and CDR2 is YSYEKL in the germline V gene. This CDR3 contains 15 residues. V was clipped by 3 bases and J by 5 bases; unmatched bases: 3. The CDR3 coding sequence is TGCGCCAGCAGCCAGGACAGGGGGCGGCATCAGCCCCAGCATTTT. It translates to CASSQDRGRHQPQHF.

This clone has just one count. The rearrangement links TRBV20-1 to TRBJ2-5, with D uncertain. Trimming took 3 bases from V and 2 from J, leaving 7 bases between them. This CDR3 comprises 12 residues. Germline values: CDR1 DFQATT, CDR2 SNEGSKA (reference sequence). This CDR3 is CSASGVQETQYF. As DNA, the CDR3 is TGCAGTGCTAGTGGTGTACAAGAGACCCAGTACTTC.

V gene TRBV7-6 combines with J gene TRBJ2-2; 8 bases match TRBD2. Germline trimming cut 5 bases from V and 7 bases from J; bases unmatched to any gene: 15. Germline values: CDR1 SGHVS, CDR2 FNYEAQ. The CDR3 has 17 amino acids. The CDR3 loop is CASSPGAGGVVGGELFF. CDR3 nucleotide sequence: TGTGCCAGCAGCCCCGGCGCGGGGGGAGTTGTAGGCGGGGAGCTGTTTTTT.

The chain has TRBV7-9 and TRBJ2-7; 8 bases align to TRBD1. The CDR3 has 14 residues. Unmatched junction bases numbered 9, after V lost 5 bases and J lost 6 bases. Germline CDR1 and CDR2: SEHNR and FQNEAQ (reference sequence). In DNA form, the CDR3 reads TGTGCCAGCAGCGAGGGGACAGGAGAGGTCGAGCAGTACTTC. Translating gives CASSEGTGEVEQYF.

The chain employs TRBV2 and TRBJ2-3; D uncertain. Trimming shortened V by 3 bases and J by 1 base, and 8 bases separated the two germline ends. The CDR3 runs to 14 residues. The germline V gene encodes CDR1 SNHLY and CDR2 FYNNEI. The CDR3 reads CASSDRSGTDTQYF. For the CDR3, the DNA is TGTGCCAGCAGTGATAGGAGTGGCACAGATACGCAGTATTTT.

The rearrangement joins TRBV7-8 to TRBJ2-1; 10 bases fit TRBD1. V lost 5 bases to trimming and J lost 4 bases; unmatched junction nucleotides: 5. Germline assignment: CDR1 SGHVS and CDR2 FQNEAQ. The CDR3 length is 15 residues. The CDR3 region is CASSHGQGVYNEQFF. The CDR3 region has the DNA TGTGCCAGCAGCCACGGACAGGGGGTGTACAATGAGCAGTTCTTC. Variable domain in full (rest from reference TRBV7-8 and TRBJ2-1): GAGVSQSPRYKVAKRGQDVALRCDPISGHVSLFWYQQALGQGPEFLTYFQNEAQLDKSGLPSDRFFAERPEGSVSTLKIQRTQQEDSAVYLCASSHGQGVYNEQFFGPGTRLTVL.

V usage is TRBV5-1 and J usage is TRBJ2-5; a possible D gene is TRBD2 (6 bases). Looked up from germline, CDR1 is SGHRS and CDR2 is YFSETQ. Trimming stripped 4 bases from V and 4 bases from J, with 14 bases between. The CDR3 is 14 residues long. CDR3 DNA: TGCGCCAGCAGCCGGGGAGGCCACGGAGAGACCCAGTACTTC. It specifies CASSRGGHGETQYF.

The CDR3 DNA reads TGTGCCAGTAGTCCCTCTAGCGCCAACACCGGGGAGCTGTTTTTT. It is translated as CASSPSSANTGELFF. V gene TRBV19 combines with J gene TRBJ2-2; D may be TRBD2 (6 bases). CDR3 length: 15 residues. Germline values: CDR1 LNHDA, CDR2 SQIVND (reference sequence). V dropped 5 bases and J dropped 2 bases, with 12 bases sitting between them.

The gene calls are TRBV6-2 or TRBV6-3 and TRBJ1-1, with 7 positions matching TRBD1. The trim removed 0 bases at V and 4 bases at J, leaving 8 bases unmatched. Germline V CDR1 and CDR2: MNHEY, SVGEGT. This CDR3 has 16 residues. The CDR3 coding sequence is TGTGCCAGCAGTTACTCCTACCCGACAGGGACCACTGAAGCTTTCTTT. It yields the protein CASSYSYPTGTTEAFF.

The chain links TRBV10-3 to TRBJ1-4; 9 bases line up with TRBD1. V was clipped by 3 bases and J by 7 bases; unmatched bases: 9. The length of the CDR3 is 16 residues. Germline V CDR1 and CDR2: ENHRY, SYGVKD. The CDR3 nucleotides read TGTGCCATCAGTGACAATGGACAGGGGAGTAGTGAAAAACTGTTTTTT. Protein product: CAISDNGQGSSEKLFF.